Listed below are T cell receptor beta chains from one sample, sequenced in a study of cytomegalovirus exposure and HLA in healthy donors. TCRdb keeps only in-frame clones here, not all; method: immunoSEQ multiplex PCR. Seen here are around 60,000 clones, around 80% observed once, and the top ten hold approximately 50%. Specimen: PBMCs. These receptors were obtained from a man aged 45-65 years in good health and CMV-seropositive. Both conserved end residues are part of each CDR3. D genes are given only for firm matches. Expanded clones are given a class, and other clones once, few, many or no size at all.

TRBV4-1,-,13,TRBJ2-5,-,CASSRAPVETQYF,TGCGCCAGCAGCCGAGCCCCGGTTGAGACCCAGTACTTC
TRBV7-9,-,16,TRBJ1-4,-,CASSSGPDRRNEKLFF,TGTGCCAGCAGCTCCGGGCCTGACAGGAGGAATGAAAAACTGTTTTTT
TRBV4-1,TRBD2,15,TRBJ2-7,-,CASSQDGLADYEQYF,TGCGCCAGCAGCCAAGATGGGCTAGCGGACTACGAGCAGTACTTC
TRBV11-2,TRBD1,15,TRBJ1-1,-,CASSLEGTGGAGAFF,TGTGCCAGCAGCTTAGAGGGGACAGGGGGCGCCGGGGCTTTCTTT
TRBV2,TRBD1,16,TRBJ1-6,-,CASRTGGSSYNSPLHF,TGTGCCAGCAGAACAGGGGGAAGCTCCTATAATTCACCCCTCCACTTT
TRBV6-5,TRBD1,15,TRBJ1-1,few,CASSYLGTGGTEAFF,TGTGCCAGCAGTTACTTGGGGACAGGGGGCACTGAAGCTTTCTTT
TRBV7-9,-,14,TRBJ2-7,few,CASTSDLSPYEQYF,TGTGCCAGCACCTCCGACTTGTCCCCCTACGAGCAGTACTTC
TRBV27,-,15,TRBJ1-5,-,CASSLFGGGNQPQHF,TGTGCCAGCAGTTTATTTGGGGGAGGAAATCAGCCCCAGCATTTT
TRBV19,TRBD2,16,TRBJ2-2,-,CATRGGRLVNTGELFF,TGTGCCACCCGGGGGGGGCGACTTGTGAACACCGGGGAGCTGTTTTTT
TRBV7-9,TRBD1,15,TRBJ1-1,-,CASRHDRAMNTEAFF,TGTGCCAGCAGACACGACAGGGCCATGAACACTGAAGCTTTCTTT
TRBV29-1,-,13,TRBJ2-1,few,CSVAGRQHNEQFF,TGCAGCGTTGCGGGTCGGCAACACAATGAGCAGTTCTTC
TRBV6-1,TRBD1,14,TRBJ2-7,once,CASSKQGQNYEQYF,TGTGCCAGCAGCAAACAGGGACAGAACTACGAGCAGTACTTC
TRBV28,-,17,TRBJ2-1,few,CASSLEPIERYYHEQFF,TGTGCCAGCAGTTTGGAGCCTATCGAACGGTATTACCATGAGCAGTTCTTC
TRBV14,-,15,TRBJ1-3,-,CASSQVKGTGNTIYF,TGTGCCAGCAGCCAAGTCAAAGGGACAGGAAACACCATATATTTT
TRBV27,-,14,TRBJ1-5,-,CASSLSRGNQPQHF,TGTGCCAGCAGTTTGTCCCGAGGGAATCAGCCCCAGCATTTT
TRBV6-5,TRBD2,16,TRBJ2-5,-,CASSYSRLAGDETQYF,TGTGCCAGCAGTTACTCGAGACTAGCGGGAGATGAGACCCAGTACTTC
TRBV9,-,15,TRBJ2-1,-,CASSVDPNSYNEQFF,TGTGCCAGCAGCGTAGATCCTAACTCCTACAATGAGCAGTTCTTC
TRBV27,-,13,TRBJ2-5,-,CASSITVQETQYF,TGTGCCAGCAGTATCACAGTCCAAGAGACCCAGTACTTC
TRBV29-1,-,11,TRBJ2-5,-,CSVGFQEAQYF,TGCAGCGTCGGGTTCCAAGAGGCCCAGTACTTC
TRBV6-5,-,13,TRBJ2-7,-,CASSYSTVSEQYF,TGTGCCAGCAGTTACTCGACAGTTTCCGAGCAGTACTTC
TRBV6-1,-,14,TRBJ2-7,-,CASSSRGASYEQYF,TGTGCCAGCAGCAGCAGGGGGGCTTCCTACGAGCAGTACTTC
TRBV6-5,TRBD2,13,TRBJ2-3,-,CASSVLAGDTQYF,TGTGCCAGCAGTGTACTAGCGGGAGATACGCAGTATTTT
TRBV7-9,-,16,TRBJ2-5,-,CASSSVRRDHSETQYF,TGTGCCAGCAGCTCAGTTCGGAGGGACCACTCAGAGACCCAGTACTTC
TRBV28,-,15,TRBJ2-7,-,CASSFQVASSYEQYF,TGTGCCAGCAGTTTTCAGGTAGCGAGCTCCTACGAGCAGTACTTC
TRBV6-5,TRBD1,13,TRBJ2-7,-,CASSEQGGYEQYF,TGTGCCAGCAGTGAACAGGGGGGCTACGAGCAGTACTTC
TRBV27,-,17,TRBJ2-3,-,CASSALTGRASTDTQYF,TGTGCCAGCAGTGCATTGACAGGTCGTGCTAGCACAGATACGCAGTATTTT
TRBV7-2,-,15,TRBJ2-3,few,CASSLSGLGTDTQYF,TGTGCCAGCAGCTTATCGGGACTCGGGACAGATACGCAGTATTTT
TRBV4-3,TRBD1,16,TRBJ2-7,few,CASSQGGQGASYEQYF,TGCGCCAGCAGCCAAGGTGGACAGGGGGCTTCCTACGAGCAGTACTTC
TRBV7-2,TRBD2,15,TRBJ2-7,-,CASSPAGTNSYEQYF,TGTGCCAGCAGCCCGGCCGGGACTAACTCCTACGAGCAGTACTTC
TRBV19,-,14,TRBJ1-1,-,CASSDAGVRTEAFF,TGTGCCAGTAGTGACGCCGGGGTGAGGACTGAAGCTTTCTTT
TRBV19,-,14,TRBJ2-7,-,CASSGLERAHEQYF,TGTGCCAGTAGTGGCTTGGAGAGGGCCCACGAGCAGTACTTC
TRBV14,TRBD2,13,TRBJ2-7,once,CASGRAGGYEQYF,TGTGCCAGCGGTCGCGCGGGGGGCTACGAGCAGTACTTC
TRBV5-4,-,15,TRBJ1-1,-,CASSPRSGGNTEAFF,TGTGCCAGCAGCCCGCGGTCGGGAGGGAACACTGAAGCTTTCTTT
TRBV5-1,-,11,TRBJ2-3,-,CASSLADTQYF,TGCGCCAGCAGCTTGGCGGATACGCAGTATTTT
TRBV2,-,14,TRBJ1-6,-,CASSEQGPDSPLHF,TGTGCCAGCAGTGAACAGGGCCCCGATTCACCCCTCCACTTT
TRBV19,-,14,TRBJ2-5,-,CASNAPGFGETQYF,TGTGCCAGTAATGCTCCGGGGTTTGGAGAGACCCAGTACTTC
TRBV5-1,-,15,TRBJ2-3,-,CASSLGGVDGDTQYF,TGCGCCAGCAGCTTGGGAGGAGTGGATGGGGATACGCAGTATTTT
TRBV5-6,TRBD2,14,TRBJ2-1,-,CASRETGRINEQFF,TGTGCCAGCAGAGAGACCGGGAGGATCAATGAGCAGTTCTTC
TRBV11-1,-,12,TRBJ2-7,once,CASSLVRYEQYF,TGTGCCAGCAGCTTAGTCCGCTACGAGCAGTACTTC
TRBV6-6,-,14,TRBJ2-7,few,CASSYSVERHEQYF,TGTGCCAGCAGTTACTCCGTTGAGAGGCACGAGCAGTACTTC
TRBV9,TRBD1,15,TRBJ1-3,-,CASSVVDRGPNTIYF,TGTGCCAGCAGCGTAGTTGACAGGGGTCCCAACACCATATATTTT
TRBV5-1,TRBD2,18,TRBJ2-2,-,CASSFELAGTSNTGELFF,TGCGCCAGCAGCTTTGAGCTAGCGGGGACCTCGAACACCGGGGAGCTGTTTTTT
TRBV2,TRBD1,15,TRBJ1-1,-,CASDAGTGGWTEAFF,TGTGCCAGCGACGCCGGGACAGGGGGCTGGACTGAAGCTTTCTTT
TRBV30,TRBD2,11,TRBJ2-3,few,CAWTSGNAQYF,TGTGCCTGGACTAGCGGTAATGCGCAGTATTTT
TRBV7-2,-,16,TRBJ2-3,-,CASSLVESVFKILQYF,TGTGCCAGCAGCTTAGTTGAGTCCGTCTTTAAAATACTGCAGTATTTT
TRBV5-5,TRBD2,18,TRBJ2-1,few,CAISSTSGGPGFANEQLF,TGTGCCATCAGCTCGACTAGCGGGGGGCCAGGCTTTGCCAATGAGCAGCTCTTC
TRBV4-2,TRBD2,14,TRBJ2-7,-,CASSRRLAGDEQYF,TGTGCCAGCAGCCGAAGACTAGCGGGGGACGAGCAGTACTTC
TRBV28,TRBD1,18,TRBJ1-2,-,CASSFRGLWDSGGHGYTF,TGTGCCAGCAGTTTTAGGGGCCTATGGGACAGCGGGGGGCATGGCTACACCTTC